Listed below are T cell receptor beta chains from one sample, sequenced in a study of cytomegalovirus exposure and HLA in healthy donors. Profiled with immunoSEQ multiplex PCR; TCRdb holds only in-frame clones, not every one. Of about 140,000 clones in the sample, approximately 80% were seen once. Sequenced: PBMCs. These receptors were collected from a woman in her late teens or twenties in good health and CMV-seropositive. Each CDR3 is given with its conserved first and last residue. D genes are given only for firm matches. The size of a clone is reported for some rows only, either as once, few or many, or as a class for expanded clones.

>NA|TRBV19|NA|TRBJ2-7
CASSTGQGGSYEQYF
TGTGCCAGTAGTACCGGGCAGGGGGGTTCCTACGAGCAGTACTTC
>NA|TRBV29-1|NA|TRBJ2-7
CSVCGLETAPYEQYF
TGCAGCGTTTGTGGGTTGGAGACGGCCCCCTACGAGCAGTACTTC
>NA|TRBV19|NA|TRBJ2-7
CASSIGSEQYF
TGTGCCAGTAGTATTGGCAGCGAGCAGTACTTC
>TRBD1|TRBV9|NA|TRBJ1-6
CASSSRTGDSPLHF
TGTGCCAGCAGCTCCCGGACAGGGGACTCACCCCTCCACTTT
>NA|TRBV7-9|NA|TRBJ2-7
CASSPGWANEQYF
TGTGCCAGCAGCCCCGGATGGGCGAACGAGCAGTACTTC
>NA|TRBV6-6|NA|TRBJ1-1
CASSYSSVSNTEAFF
TGTGCCAGCAGTTACTCGTCAGTGTCGAACACTGAAGCTTTCTTT
>TRBD1|TRBV19|NA|TRBJ1-2
CASSKGTGNGYTF
TGTGCCAGTAGTAAGGGGACAGGGAACGGCTACACCTTC
>NA|TRBV5-4|few|TRBJ2-1
CASSLASYNEQFF
TGTGCCAGCAGCTTGGCTAGCTACAATGAGCAGTTCTTC
>TRBD1|TRBV28|NA|TRBJ1-4
CASSFQGARSEKLFF
TGTGCCAGCAGTTTCCAGGGGGCGAGGAGTGAAAAACTGTTTTTT
>TRBD2|TRBV5-4|few|TRBJ2-1
CASSLVGGGYNEQFF
TGTGCCAGCAGCTTGGTGGGGGGGGGCTACAATGAGCAGTTCTTC
>NA|TRBV7-2|few|TRBJ1-3
CASSLGGGNGNTIYF
TGTGCCAGCAGCTTAGGAGGAGGGAATGGGAACACCATATATTTT
>NA|TRBV5-4|NA|TRBJ2-3
CASSKAGRRLTDTQYF
TGTGCCAGCAGCAAGGCGGGGCGGAGACTCACAGATACGCAGTATTTT
>NA|TRBV20-1|NA|TRBJ2-1
CSARDLGEQFF
TGCAGTGCTAGAGATCTAGGTGAGCAGTTCTTC
>TRBD1|TRBV27|few|TRBJ2-1
CASRTGDLNEQFF
TGTGCCAGCAGAACAGGGGACCTCAATGAGCAGTTCTTC
>TRBD2|TRBV7-2|NA|TRBJ2-3
CASRSGLAGSTDTQYF
TGTGCCAGCCGCTCGGGACTAGCGGGGAGCACAGATACGCAGTATTTT
>TRBD1|TRBV11-2|NA|TRBJ1-1
CASSPNQDRGAFF
TGTGCCAGCAGCCCGAACCAGGACAGGGGAGCTTTCTTT
>NA|TRBV6-1|NA|TRBJ2-2
CASSLLAMAGELFF
TGTGCCAGCAGCCTTCTAGCCATGGCCGGGGAGCTGTTTTTT
>NA|TRBV28|NA|TRBJ1-1
CASSSPQTEAFF
TGTGCCAGCAGTTCCCCCCAAACTGAAGCTTTCTTT
>NA|TRBV7-9|NA|TRBJ2-7
CASSLGGLDSSYEQYF
TGTGCCAGCAGCTTAGGGGGATTGGACAGCTCCTACGAGCAGTACTTC
>NA|TRBV20-1|NA|TRBJ2-1
CSALQVREQFF
TGCAGTGCTCTCCAGGTTCGTGAGCAGTTCTTC
>NA|TRBV29-1|NA|TRBJ1-5
CSVTTGLGNQPQHF
TGCAGCGTTACAACAGGGTTGGGCAATCAGCCCCAGCATTTT
>NA|TRBV9|NA|TRBJ1-4
CASSPPGSEKLFF
TGTGCCAGCAGCCCCCCCGGGTCTGAAAAACTGTTTTTT
>NA|TRBV7-2|few|TRBJ2-5
CASSLSRTQETQYF
TGTGCCAGCAGCTTATCCCGGACACAAGAGACCCAGTACTTC
>NA|TRBV29-1|NA|TRBJ2-7
CSVQIAVHYEQYF
TGCAGCGTGCAAATAGCGGTACACTACGAGCAGTACTTC
>TRBD1|TRBV10-1|once|TRBJ2-7
CASSETTPGQGFHEQYF
TGCGCCAGCAGTGAGACTACTCCGGGACAGGGGTTTCACGAGCAGTACTTC
>NA|TRBV30|NA|TRBJ1-1
CAWIRPGLGNTEAFF
TGTGCCTGGATTCGCCCGGGACTAGGGAACACTGAAGCTTTCTTT
>NA|TRBV28|NA|TRBJ1-3
CASIRSGTTPGNTIYF
TGTGCCAGCATTCGTAGTGGTACTACCCCTGGAAACACCATATATTTT
>TRBD1|TRBV19|once|TRBJ1-2
CASSIRPQTGVSYGYTF
TGTGCCAGTAGTATACGACCTCAAACAGGGGTCAGCTATGGCTACACCTTC
>NA|TRBV18|NA|TRBJ1-5
CASSPSQGYQPQHF
TGTGCCAGCTCACCCTCACAGGGTTACCAGCCCCAGCATTTT
>NA|TRBV5-6|NA|TRBJ1-4
CASSLGGEKLFF
TGTGCCAGCAGTCTGGGGGGGGAAAAACTGTTTTTT
>NA|TRBV10-3|NA|TRBJ1-3
CAIRDLEGRGNTIYF
TGTGCCATCAGGGACCTGGAGGGCAGGGGAAACACCATATATTTT
>NA|TRBV9|NA|TRBJ2-7
CASSVDTGSSYEQYF
TGTGCCAGCAGCGTAGACACAGGGAGCTCCTACGAGCAGTACTTC
>TRBD1|TRBV5-1|NA|TRBJ2-5
CASSLKNRGPGETQYF
TGCGCCAGCAGCTTGAAAAACAGGGGGCCGGGAGAGACCCAGTACTTC
>TRBD1|TRBV29-1|NA|TRBJ2-7
CSVDAGTGAYEQYF
TGCAGCGTTGACGCCGGGACAGGGGCCTACGAGCAGTACTTC
>NA|TRBV18|once|TRBJ1-6
CASSPPRKSWDSPLHF
TGTGCCAGCTCACCCCCCAGGAAGAGTTGGGATTCACCCCTCCACTTT
>NA|TRBV18|NA|TRBJ2-7
CASSPATGTSALYF
TGTGCCAGCTCACCAGCGACAGGGACTTCTGCCCTGTACTTC
>TRBD1|TRBV7-2|NA|TRBJ2-5
CASSSGQGVGETQYF
TGTGCCAGCAGCTCTGGGCAGGGGGTGGGAGAGACCCAGTACTTC
>NA|TRBV6-1|NA|TRBJ1-1
CASSDDWGRPFF
TGTGCCAGCAGTGATGATTGGGGCAGGCCTTTCTTT
>NA|TRBV5-6|NA|TRBJ1-4
CASSLGAAPTNEKLFF
TGTGCCAGCAGCTTGGGGGCAGCACCAACTAATGAAAAACTGTTTTTT
>TRBD1|TRBV27|NA|TRBJ2-7
CASRRTGTGGTKTPYEQYF
TGTGCCAGCAGGCGAACCGGGACAGGGGGCACTAAAACTCCCTACGAGCAGTACTTC
>NA|TRBV7-2|NA|TRBJ1-6
CASSLDRDSPLHF
TGTGCCAGCAGCTTAGATCGGGATTCACCCCTCCACTTT
>TRBD1|TRBV28|NA|TRBJ2-1
CASSRGQGGEQFF
TGTGCCAGCAGTCGCGGACAGGGAGGTGAGCAGTTCTTC
>TRBD1|TRBV2|NA|TRBJ1-2
CASSSRTGALGYTF
TGTGCCAGCAGTTCTAGGACAGGGGCCCTGGGCTACACCTTC
>NA|TRBV2|NA|TRBJ2-3
CASSSDRSSTDTQYF
TGTGCCAGCAGTTCCGACAGGAGCAGCACAGATACGCAGTATTTT
>TRBD2|TRBV29-1|few|TRBJ2-7
CSVEGSLAGTYEQYF
TGCAGCGTTGAGGGGTCACTAGCGGGAACCTACGAGCAGTACTTC
>TRBD1|TRBV6-6|few|TRBJ2-7
CASNNIGQGNEQYF
TGTGCCAGCAATAACATCGGACAGGGTAACGAGCAGTACTTC
>NA|TRBV6-5|NA|TRBJ2-7
CASSTVRSYEQYF
TGTGCCAGCAGCACAGTCCGGTCCTACGAGCAGTACTTC
>NA|TRBV11-2|once|TRBJ2-7
CASSLASYEQYF
TGTGCCAGCAGCTTAGCCTCCTACGAGCAGTACTTC
>TRBD1|TRBV7-8|NA|TRBJ2-7
CASSTGASGYEQYF
TGTGCCAGCAGCACAGGGGCATCAGGCTACGAGCAGTACTTC
>TRBD1|TRBV4-3|NA|TRBJ1-2
CASSQDRRTGGAYGYTF
TGCGCCAGCAGCCAAGATCGCAGGACAGGGGGCGCCTATGGCTACACCTTC
>NA|TRBV5-6|NA|TRBJ2-7
CASRTGSSYEQYF
TGTGCCAGCAGGACGGGTAGCTCCTACGAGCAGTACTTC
>TRBD2|TRBV7-8|NA|TRBJ2-3
CASSLDPTSRGTDTQYF
TGTGCCAGCAGCTTGGATCCGACTAGCAGAGGCACAGATACGCAGTATTTT